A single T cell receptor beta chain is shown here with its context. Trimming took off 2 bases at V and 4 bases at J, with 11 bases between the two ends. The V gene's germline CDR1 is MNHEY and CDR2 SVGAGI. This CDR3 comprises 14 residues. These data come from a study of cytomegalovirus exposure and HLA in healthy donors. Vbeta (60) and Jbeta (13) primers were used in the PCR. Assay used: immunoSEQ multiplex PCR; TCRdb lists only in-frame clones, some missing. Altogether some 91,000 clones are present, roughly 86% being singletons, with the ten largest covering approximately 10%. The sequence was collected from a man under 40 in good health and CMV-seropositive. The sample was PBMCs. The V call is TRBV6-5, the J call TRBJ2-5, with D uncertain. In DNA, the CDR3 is TGTGCCAGCAGTTACGATTCGGTTCGAGAGACCCAGTACTTC. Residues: CASSYDSVRETQYF.